This T cell receptor beta chain was sequenced during a study of blood T cell repertoires in COVID-19. Study-level background: Researchers got acute and convalescent COVID-19 samples from the United States, Italy and Spain. The cDNA or gDNA used as material had been derived from T cells, B-cell-depleted T cells, or PBMCs.

Under the authors' procedure: Amplification with reference gene primers provided the estimates of nucleated cell counts. Sequencing used immunoSEQ multiplex PCR; TCRdb keeps in-frame clones, though not all of them. The DNA gave D and trimming, while V, J and clone size come from that table. The sample consists of approximately 160,000 clones, roughly 83% of them appearing once. The V gene's germline CDR1 is GTSNPN and CDR2 SVGIG (reference sequence). The CDR3 has 15 amino acids. V lost 2 bases to trimming and J lost 5 bases; unmatched junction nucleotides: 11. This TCR came from a man in his late teens or twenties with active or convalescent COVID-19. Material for sequencing was peripheral blood. The chain couples TRBV30 to TRBJ2-7, with 8 bases matching TRBD1. The CDR3, as DNA: TGTGCCTGGAGTATGAGGGGGCAGGGGGCCGACGAGCAGTACTTC. Protein sequence: CAWSMRGQGADEQYF.